This record covers a single TCR beta chain. No antigen is known for it. The germline gene is not matched at one end of the junction; a read error may be the cause. These data belong to a study of tumor-infiltrating lymphocytes in primary liver carcinoma. Production of TCR beta cDNA used 500 ng total RNA together with a constant-region primer. Investigators got TCR beta libraries out of three nested multiplex PCR rounds, done with slightly modified ARM-PCR. TCRdb re-called the multiplex PCR reads with MiXCR, one entry per CDR3 protein. The repertoire holds 95,000 to 150,000 distinct CDR3 sequences, 64% seen once, with more than 7% in the top ten. Study-wide results and limits: Reduced overlap was seen in tumor-adjacent and tumor-blood pairs versus tumor region pairs. Significantly larger top-250-clone fractions were found in tumors than in blood (p = 0.039).

It was from 20-30 mg of unsorted bulk tissue that RNA and DNA were co-extracted. Each sampled tumor had five separate regions taken from it. The sequence derives from a woman aged 55-69 years with primary liver carcinoma and hepatitis B virus infection. The sample was liver tumor tissue from sampling region 3. Regarding subset: tumor region T3, left-lateral pole.

The CDR3 DNA reads as TGCGCCGGCAGCCCGAGGGTCGTCCTATCCGGGGAGCTGTTTTTT. It specifies CAGSPRVVLSGELFF. The chain has TRBV11-3 and TRBJ2-2, with TRBD2 as a possible D gene (5 bases). Per germline, CDR1 SGHNT and CDR2 YENEEA. The CDR3 totals 15 residues.